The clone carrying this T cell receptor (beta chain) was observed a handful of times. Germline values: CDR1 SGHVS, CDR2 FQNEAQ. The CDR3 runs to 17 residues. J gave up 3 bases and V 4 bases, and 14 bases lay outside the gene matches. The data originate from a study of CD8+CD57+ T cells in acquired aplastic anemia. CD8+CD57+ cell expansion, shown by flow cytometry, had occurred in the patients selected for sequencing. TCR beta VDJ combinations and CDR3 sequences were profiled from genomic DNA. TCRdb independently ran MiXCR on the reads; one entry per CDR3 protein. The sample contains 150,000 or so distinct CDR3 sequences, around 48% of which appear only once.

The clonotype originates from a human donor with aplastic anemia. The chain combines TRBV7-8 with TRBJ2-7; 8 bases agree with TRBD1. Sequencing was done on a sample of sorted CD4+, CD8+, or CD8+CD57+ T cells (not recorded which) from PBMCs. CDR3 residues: CASSSGPSGQAVYEQYF. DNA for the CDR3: TGTGCCAGCAGCTCCGGCCCGTCGGGACAGGCCGTCTACGAGCAGTACTTC.